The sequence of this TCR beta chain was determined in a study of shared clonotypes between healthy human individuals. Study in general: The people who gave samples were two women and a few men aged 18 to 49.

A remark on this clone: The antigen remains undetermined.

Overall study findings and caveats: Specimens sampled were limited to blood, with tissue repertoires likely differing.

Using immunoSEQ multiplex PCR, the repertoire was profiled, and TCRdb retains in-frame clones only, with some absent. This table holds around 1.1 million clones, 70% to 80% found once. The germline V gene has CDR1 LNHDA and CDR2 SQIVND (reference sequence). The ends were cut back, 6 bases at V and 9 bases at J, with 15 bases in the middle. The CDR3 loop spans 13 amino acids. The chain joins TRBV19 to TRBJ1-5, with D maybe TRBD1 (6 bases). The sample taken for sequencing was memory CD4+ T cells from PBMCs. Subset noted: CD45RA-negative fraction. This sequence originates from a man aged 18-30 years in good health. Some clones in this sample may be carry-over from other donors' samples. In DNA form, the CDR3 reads TGTGCCAGTAGACCTCAGGGGCCCTCGCCCCAGCATTTT. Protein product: CASRPQGPSPQHF.